These T cell receptor beta chains were read from a single sample in a study of blood T cell repertoires in COVID-19. Repertoires were generated with immunoSEQ multiplex PCR, while TCRdb's copy carries only in-frame clones and drops some. The data hold under 400,000 clones, with around 87% observed a single time. Sequencing was performed on peripheral blood. The receptors come from a woman between 25 and 40 years old with COVID-19, enrolled during active disease. CDR3s include the opening cysteine and the closing phenylalanine or tryptophan. Each record gives: clone size, D gene, J gene, V gene, CDR3 DNA, CDR3 protein. A D gene is named only where the DNA matches it firmly. Clone size is shown for a subset of rows, as once, few, many or a class of expanded clone.

abundance: .
d_gene: .
j_gene: TRBJ1-1
v_gene: TRBV5-1
CDR3nt: TGCGCCAGCAGCTTGAGGGCAGGGAACGAGGACACTGAAGCTTTCTTT
CDR3aa: CASSLRAGNEDTEAFF

abundance: .
d_gene: .
j_gene: TRBJ2-7
v_gene: TRBV5-1
CDR3nt: TGCGCCAGCAGCCCCTCAACCGGGAGCTACGAGCAGTACTTC
CDR3aa: CASSPSTGSYEQYF

abundance: .
d_gene: .
j_gene: TRBJ1-4
v_gene: TRBV4-1
CDR3nt: TGCGCCAGCAGCTTGCACAGAAATGAAAAACTGTTTTTT
CDR3aa: CASSLHRNEKLFF

abundance: .
d_gene: TRBD1
j_gene: TRBJ1-5
v_gene: TRBV19
CDR3nt: TGTGCCAGTAGACCAGGGGGACAGCCCCAGCATTTT
CDR3aa: CASRPGGQPQHF

abundance: .
d_gene: TRBD2
j_gene: TRBJ2-3
v_gene: TRBV7-8
CDR3nt: TGTGCCAGCAGCCCCGAATGGGAGGGAGATACGCAGTATTTT
CDR3aa: CASSPEWEGDTQYF

abundance: .
d_gene: TRBD1
j_gene: TRBJ1-6
v_gene: TRBV19
CDR3nt: TGTGCCAGTAGTGTCTCCCTTGGACAGGGGAGCTCCTATAATTCACCCCTCCACTTT
CDR3aa: CASSVSLGQGSSYNSPLHF

abundance: .
d_gene: TRBD1
j_gene: TRBJ2-3
v_gene: TRBV7-9
CDR3nt: TGTGCCAGCAGCACGACAGGGGCCGATACGCAGTATTTT
CDR3aa: CASSTTGADTQYF

abundance: .
d_gene: TRBD2
j_gene: TRBJ2-1
v_gene: TRBV19
CDR3nt: TGTGCCAGTAGTATAGATTCGGGAGGGTCCTACAATGAGCAGTTCTTC
CDR3aa: CASSIDSGGSYNEQFF

abundance: once
d_gene: .
j_gene: TRBJ1-1
v_gene: TRBV19
CDR3nt: TGTGCCAGTAGTTTTCAGGTTGGCATTTCTGAAGCTTTCTTT
CDR3aa: CASSFQVGISEAFF

abundance: .
d_gene: .
j_gene: TRBJ2-7
v_gene: TRBV7-3
CDR3nt: TGTGCCAGCAGCCTACAGCCCTCCTACGAGCAGTACTTC
CDR3aa: CASSLQPSYEQYF

abundance: .
d_gene: .
j_gene: TRBJ1-2
v_gene: TRBV7-2
CDR3nt: TGTGCCAGCAGCAATGCATTCAGGGGCGGCTATGGCTACACCTTC
CDR3aa: CASSNAFRGGYGYTF

abundance: .
d_gene: TRBD2
j_gene: TRBJ2-2
v_gene: TRBV6-2/TRBV6-3
CDR3nt: TGTGCCAGCAGCCCCGGGACTAGCGGGAGTGGGAACACCGGGGAGCTGTTTTTT
CDR3aa: CASSPGTSGSGNTGELFF

abundance: .
d_gene: .
j_gene: TRBJ2-1
v_gene: TRBV9
CDR3nt: TGTGCCAGCAGCGTAGTAGTAACGCCTTACAATGAGCAGTTCTTC
CDR3aa: CASSVVVTPYNEQFF

abundance: .
d_gene: .
j_gene: TRBJ2-5
v_gene: TRBV4-1
CDR3nt: TGCGCCAGCAGCCAAGAGGAAAACGGGGAGACCCAGTACTTC
CDR3aa: CASSQEENGETQYF

abundance: .
d_gene: .
j_gene: TRBJ2-3
v_gene: TRBV27
CDR3nt: TGTGCCAGCAGTTTCAGACTGTGGGAGGATACGCAGTATTTT
CDR3aa: CASSFRLWEDTQYF

abundance: once
d_gene: .
j_gene: TRBJ1-3
v_gene: TRBV6-5
CDR3nt: TGTGCCAGCAGCCTAGGAGTCTCTGGAAACACCATATATTTT
CDR3aa: CASSLGVSGNTIYF

abundance: once
d_gene: .
j_gene: TRBJ1-2
v_gene: TRBV12-3/TRBV12-4
CDR3nt: TGTGCCAGCAGTCCAGGAAACTATGGCTACACCTTC
CDR3aa: CASSPGNYGYTF

abundance: .
d_gene: TRBD1
j_gene: TRBJ2-1
v_gene: TRBV18
CDR3nt: TGTGCCAGCTCACCGACGGTGGGACAGGGCAGGTTTGCCTACAATGAGCAGTTCTTC
CDR3aa: CASSPTVGQGRFAYNEQFF

abundance: .
d_gene: .
j_gene: TRBJ2-4
v_gene: TRBV9
CDR3nt: TGTGCCAGCAGCCCCCTGGAGTTTACCAAAAACATTCAGTACTTC
CDR3aa: CASSPLEFTKNIQYF

abundance: .
d_gene: TRBD2
j_gene: TRBJ2-2
v_gene: TRBV28
CDR3nt: TGTGCCAGCAGGCCGACTAGCGGGAGGGACAAGAACACCGGGGAGCTGTTTTTT
CDR3aa: CASRPTSGRDKNTGELFF

abundance: .
d_gene: TRBD1
j_gene: TRBJ2-7
v_gene: TRBV9
CDR3nt: TGTGCCAGCAGCGTTACGGACAGGCCGTGGGAGCAGTACTTC
CDR3aa: CASSVTDRPWEQYF

abundance: .
d_gene: TRBD1
j_gene: TRBJ1-2
v_gene: TRBV27
CDR3nt: TGTGCCAGCAGTCTGGGACAGTACTATGGCTACACCTTC
CDR3aa: CASSLGQYYGYTF

abundance: once
d_gene: .
j_gene: TRBJ1-2
v_gene: TRBV4-2
CDR3nt: TGTGCCAGCAGCCCGGGCCCGCGGGGCGACGATGGCTACACCTTC
CDR3aa: CASSPGPRGDDGYTF

abundance: many
d_gene: TRBD1
j_gene: TRBJ1-2
v_gene: TRBV7-9
CDR3nt: TGTGCCAGCAGCCTTGGACAGGGGGCTGGGTACACCTTC
CDR3aa: CASSLGQGAGYTF

abundance: .
d_gene: .
j_gene: TRBJ2-1
v_gene: TRBV7-9
CDR3nt: TGTGCCAGCAGCTTCGGACTTTTCAATGAGCAGTTCTTC
CDR3aa: CASSFGLFNEQFF

abundance: .
d_gene: TRBD1
j_gene: TRBJ2-7
v_gene: TRBV27
CDR3nt: TGTGCCAGCAGCAGCCGGGACAGGGGCTACGAGCAGTACTTC
CDR3aa: CASSSRDRGYEQYF

abundance: .
d_gene: TRBD1
j_gene: TRBJ2-3
v_gene: TRBV5-1
CDR3nt: TGCGCCAGCAGCTGGGGGACAGGGCGCACAGATACGCAGTATTTT
CDR3aa: CASSWGTGRTDTQYF

abundance: .
d_gene: .
j_gene: TRBJ1-6
v_gene: TRBV25-1
CDR3nt: TGTGCCAGCAGCTTATCAGGGAAGAAGTATAATTCACCCCTCCACTTT
CDR3aa: CASSLSGKKYNSPLHF

abundance: .
d_gene: TRBD2
j_gene: TRBJ2-2
v_gene: TRBV6-2/TRBV6-3
CDR3nt: TGTGCCAGCAGTTACTCGATGACTAGCGGGAGAGGGGAGCTGTTTTTT
CDR3aa: CASSYSMTSGRGELFF

abundance: .
d_gene: TRBD2
j_gene: TRBJ2-7
v_gene: TRBV30
CDR3nt: TGTGCCTGGAGACGGGGACTAGCCTACGAGCAGTACTTC
CDR3aa: CAWRRGLAYEQYF

abundance: .
d_gene: .
j_gene: TRBJ1-2
v_gene: TRBV6-2/TRBV6-3
CDR3nt: TGTGCCAGCAGTTACGAGGGCAGGGGAAACTATGGCTACACCTTC
CDR3aa: CASSYEGRGNYGYTF

abundance: .
d_gene: .
j_gene: TRBJ2-3
v_gene: TRBV2
CDR3nt: TGTGCCAGCAGAAAAGAAAGCCCAGATACGCAGTATTTT
CDR3aa: CASRKESPDTQYF

abundance: .
d_gene: .
j_gene: TRBJ1-6
v_gene: TRBV18
CDR3nt: TGTGCCAGCTCACCCTCACGAGCTGATAATTCACCCCTCCACTTT
CDR3aa: CASSPSRADNSPLHF

abundance: .
d_gene: .
j_gene: TRBJ2-3
v_gene: TRBV7-9
CDR3nt: TGTGCCAGCAGCTTAACGGGGAGCACAGATACGCAGTATTTT
CDR3aa: CASSLTGSTDTQYF

abundance: .
d_gene: .
j_gene: TRBJ2-1
v_gene: TRBV2
CDR3nt: TGTGCCAGCAGGGGGGAACTGGCGGGGTACAATGAGCAGTTCTTC
CDR3aa: CASRGELAGYNEQFF

abundance: .
d_gene: TRBD1
j_gene: TRBJ2-4
v_gene: TRBV7-8
CDR3nt: TGTGCCAGCAGCCCAGGGACAGGGGAGTACTTC
CDR3aa: CASSPGTGEYF

abundance: .
d_gene: .
j_gene: TRBJ2-3
v_gene: TRBV5-5
CDR3nt: TGTGCCAGCAGCTTGGGGTCAGGGGAAACAGATACGCAGTATTTT
CDR3aa: CASSLGSGETDTQYF

abundance: .
d_gene: .
j_gene: TRBJ2-3
v_gene: TRBV25-1
CDR3nt: TGTGCCAGCAGTGAATCTTTCGGGACACGGAATACGCAGTATTTT
CDR3aa: CASSESFGTRNTQYF

abundance: .
d_gene: .
j_gene: TRBJ2-3
v_gene: TRBV5-1
CDR3nt: TGCGCCAGCAGCTTGGCCGGGACTAGCACAGATACGCAGTATTTT
CDR3aa: CASSLAGTSTDTQYF

abundance: .
d_gene: TRBD1
j_gene: TRBJ2-7
v_gene: TRBV19
CDR3nt: TGTGCCAGTAGTATTCCAGGACAGGGGGACGAGCAGTACTTC
CDR3aa: CASSIPGQGDEQYF

abundance: .
d_gene: TRBD2
j_gene: TRBJ2-7
v_gene: TRBV10-3
CDR3nt: TGTGCCATCAGTGATTCGAGCGGGAGAGGCGACGAGCAGTACTTC
CDR3aa: CAISDSSGRGDEQYF

abundance: .
d_gene: TRBD1
j_gene: TRBJ2-2
v_gene: TRBV30
CDR3nt: TGTGCCTGGAGTAGCGGACAGGTCGCCCTCGCCGGGGAGCTGTTTTTT
CDR3aa: CAWSSGQVALAGELFF

abundance: .
d_gene: .
j_gene: TRBJ2-3
v_gene: TRBV2
CDR3nt: TGTGCCAGCAGTAGCGGGTCCCTCACAGATACGCAGTATTTT
CDR3aa: CASSSGSLTDTQYF

abundance: .
d_gene: .
j_gene: TRBJ2-7
v_gene: TRBV5-6
CDR3nt: TGTGCCAGCAGCCTCCGGGATGACCTCACCTACGAGCAGTACTTC
CDR3aa: CASSLRDDLTYEQYF

abundance: .
d_gene: TRBD1
j_gene: TRBJ1-2
v_gene: TRBV27
CDR3nt: TGTGCCAGCAGCGCCGGACAGGGGGCTGGCTACACCTTC
CDR3aa: CASSAGQGAGYTF

abundance: once
d_gene: .
j_gene: TRBJ2-3
v_gene: TRBV29-1
CDR3nt: TGCAGCGGATACTTAGCCACCCACCCCAGCACAGATACGCAGTATTTT
CDR3aa: CSGYLATHPSTDTQYF

abundance: few
d_gene: TRBD1
j_gene: TRBJ1-2
v_gene: TRBV11-2
CDR3nt: TGTGCCAGCAGCTTATTACAGGGGCCCAACTATGGCTACACCTTC
CDR3aa: CASSLLQGPNYGYTF

abundance: .
d_gene: TRBD1
j_gene: TRBJ2-5
v_gene: TRBV7-2
CDR3nt: TGTGCCAGCAGCTTAGCCGGGACAGGAGTACAAGAGACCCAGTACTTC
CDR3aa: CASSLAGTGVQETQYF

abundance: .
d_gene: .
j_gene: TRBJ2-1
v_gene: TRBV19
CDR3nt: TGTGCCAGTAGTATAGGGAACAGGGCTTCCTACAATGAGCAGTTCTTC
CDR3aa: CASSIGNRASYNEQFF

abundance: .
d_gene: .
j_gene: TRBJ2-1
v_gene: TRBV7-2
CDR3nt: TGTGCCAGCAGCTTTAAAGCTGAGCAGTTCTTC
CDR3aa: CASSFKAEQFF

abundance: .
d_gene: .
j_gene: TRBJ1-1
v_gene: TRBV6-5
CDR3nt: TGTGCCAGCAGTTCCGGACCGGGGACTGAAGCTTTCTTT
CDR3aa: CASSSGPGTEAFF

abundance: .
d_gene: .
j_gene: TRBJ1-4
v_gene: TRBV5-4
CDR3nt: TGTGCCAGCAGCTGGGGGGGGACGAATGAAAAACTGTTTTTT
CDR3aa: CASSWGGTNEKLFF

abundance: .
d_gene: .
j_gene: TRBJ2-7
v_gene: TRBV18
CDR3nt: TGTGCCAGTCGACCAGGGGTTCACTCCTACGAGCAGTACTTC
CDR3aa: CASRPGVHSYEQYF